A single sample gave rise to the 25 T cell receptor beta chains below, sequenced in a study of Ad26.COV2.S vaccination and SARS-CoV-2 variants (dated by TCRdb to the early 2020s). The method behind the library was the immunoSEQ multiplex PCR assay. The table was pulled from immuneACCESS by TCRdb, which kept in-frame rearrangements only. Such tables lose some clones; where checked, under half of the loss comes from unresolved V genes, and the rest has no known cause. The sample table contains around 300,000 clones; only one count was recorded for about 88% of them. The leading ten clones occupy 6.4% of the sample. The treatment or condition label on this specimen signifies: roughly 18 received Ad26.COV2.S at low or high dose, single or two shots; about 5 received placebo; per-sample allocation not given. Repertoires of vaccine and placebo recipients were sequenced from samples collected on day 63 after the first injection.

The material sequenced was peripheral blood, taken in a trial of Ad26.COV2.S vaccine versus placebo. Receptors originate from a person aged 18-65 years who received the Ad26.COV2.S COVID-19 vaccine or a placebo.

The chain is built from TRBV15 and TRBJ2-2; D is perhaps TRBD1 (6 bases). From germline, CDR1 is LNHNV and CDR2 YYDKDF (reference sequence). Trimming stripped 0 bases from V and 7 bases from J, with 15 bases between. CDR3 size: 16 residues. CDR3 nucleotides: TGTGCCACCAGCAGAGATTCAGGGGAAAGAATCGGGGAGCTGTTTTTT. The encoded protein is CATSRDSGERIGELFF.

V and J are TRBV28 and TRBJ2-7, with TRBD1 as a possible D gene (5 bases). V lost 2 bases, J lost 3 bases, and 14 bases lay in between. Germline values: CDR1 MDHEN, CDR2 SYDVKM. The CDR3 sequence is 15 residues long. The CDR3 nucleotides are TGTGCCAGCAGTTTAATTATGCAGGGTGTCTACGAGCAGTACTTC. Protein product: CASSLIMQGVYEQYF.

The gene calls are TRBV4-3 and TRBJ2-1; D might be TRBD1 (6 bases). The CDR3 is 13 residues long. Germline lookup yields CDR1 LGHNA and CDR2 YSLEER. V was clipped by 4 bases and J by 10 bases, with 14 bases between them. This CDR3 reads CASSPTGTGEQFF. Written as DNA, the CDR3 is TGCGCCAGCAGCCCTACGGGTACAGGGGAGCAGTTCTTC.

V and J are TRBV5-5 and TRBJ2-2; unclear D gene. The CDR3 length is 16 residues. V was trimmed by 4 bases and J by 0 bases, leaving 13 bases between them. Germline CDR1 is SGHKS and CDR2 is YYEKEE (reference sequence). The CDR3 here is CASSPGPATNTGELFF. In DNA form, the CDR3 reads TGTGCCAGCAGCCCCGGACCAGCGACGAACACCGGGGAGCTGTTTTTT.

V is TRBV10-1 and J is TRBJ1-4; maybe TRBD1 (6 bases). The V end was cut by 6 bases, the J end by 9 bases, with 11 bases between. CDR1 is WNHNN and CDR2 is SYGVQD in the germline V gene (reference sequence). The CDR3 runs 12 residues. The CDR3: CASRQGRQKLFF. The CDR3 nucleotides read TGCGCCAGCAGACAGGGTCGGCAAAAACTGTTTTTT.

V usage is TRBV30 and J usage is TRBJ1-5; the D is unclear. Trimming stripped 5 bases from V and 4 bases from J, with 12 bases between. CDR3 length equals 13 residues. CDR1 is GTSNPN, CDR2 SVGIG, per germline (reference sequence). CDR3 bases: TGTGCCTGGGCCACCGCAGATAATCAGCCCCAGCATTTT. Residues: CAWATADNQPQHF.

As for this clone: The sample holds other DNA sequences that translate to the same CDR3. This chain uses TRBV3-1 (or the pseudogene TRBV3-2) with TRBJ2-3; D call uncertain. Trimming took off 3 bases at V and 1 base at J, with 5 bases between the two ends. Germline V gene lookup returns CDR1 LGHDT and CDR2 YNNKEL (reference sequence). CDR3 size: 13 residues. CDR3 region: CASSQGGTDTQYF. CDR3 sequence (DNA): TGTGCCAGCAGCCAGGGTGGCACAGATACGCAGTATTTT.

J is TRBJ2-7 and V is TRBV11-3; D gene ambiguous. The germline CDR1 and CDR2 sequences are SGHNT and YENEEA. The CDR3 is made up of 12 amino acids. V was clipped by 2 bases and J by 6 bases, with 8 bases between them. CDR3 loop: CASSLTTSEQYF. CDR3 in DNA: TGTGCCAGCAGCTTAACGACATCCGAGCAGTACTTC.

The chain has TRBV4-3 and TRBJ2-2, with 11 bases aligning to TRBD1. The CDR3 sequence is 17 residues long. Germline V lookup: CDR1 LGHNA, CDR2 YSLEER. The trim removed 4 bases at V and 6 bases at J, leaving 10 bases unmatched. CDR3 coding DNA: TGCGCCAGCAGCCGATCAAGTCGGGGACAGGGGGCCGGGGAGCTGTTTTTT. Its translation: CASSRSSRGQGAGELFF.

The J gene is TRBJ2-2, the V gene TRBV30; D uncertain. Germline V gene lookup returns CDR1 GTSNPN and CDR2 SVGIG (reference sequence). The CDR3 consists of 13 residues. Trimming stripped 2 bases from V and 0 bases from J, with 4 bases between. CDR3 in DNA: TGTGCCTGGAGTCTAACGAACACCGGGGAGCTGTTTTTT. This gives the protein CAWSLTNTGELFF.

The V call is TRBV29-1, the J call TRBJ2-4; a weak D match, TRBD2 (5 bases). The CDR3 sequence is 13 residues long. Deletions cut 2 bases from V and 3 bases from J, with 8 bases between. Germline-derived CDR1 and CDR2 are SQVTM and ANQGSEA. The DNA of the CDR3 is TGCAGCGTTGAATTAGAGGGCAAAAACATTCAGTACTTC. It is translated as CSVELEGKNIQYF.

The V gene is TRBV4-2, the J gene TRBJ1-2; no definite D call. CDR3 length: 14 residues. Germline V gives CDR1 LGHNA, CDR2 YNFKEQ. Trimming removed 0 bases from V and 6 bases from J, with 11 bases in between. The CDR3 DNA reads TGTGCCAGCAGCCAAGATTTGGCAGGAAATGGCTACACCTTC. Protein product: CASSQDLAGNGYTF.

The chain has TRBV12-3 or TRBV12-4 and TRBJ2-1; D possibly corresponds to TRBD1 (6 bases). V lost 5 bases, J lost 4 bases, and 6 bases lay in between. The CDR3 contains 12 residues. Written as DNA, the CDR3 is TGTGCCAGCAGTACAGGGTACAATGAGCAGTTCTTC. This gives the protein CASSTGYNEQFF.

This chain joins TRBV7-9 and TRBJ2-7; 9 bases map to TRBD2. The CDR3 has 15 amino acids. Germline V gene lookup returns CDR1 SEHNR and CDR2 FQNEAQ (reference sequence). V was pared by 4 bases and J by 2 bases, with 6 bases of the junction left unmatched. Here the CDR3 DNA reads TGTGCCAGCAGCTCCCTAGCGGGATTCACCTACGAGCAGTACTTC. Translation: CASSSLAGFTYEQYF.

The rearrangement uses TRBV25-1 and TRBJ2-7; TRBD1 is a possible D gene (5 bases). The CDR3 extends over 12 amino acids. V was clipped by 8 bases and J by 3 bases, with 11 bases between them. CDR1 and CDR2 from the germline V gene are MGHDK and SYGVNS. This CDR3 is CASERGSYEQYF. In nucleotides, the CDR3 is TGTGCCAGCGAAAGGGGCAGCTACGAGCAGTACTTC.

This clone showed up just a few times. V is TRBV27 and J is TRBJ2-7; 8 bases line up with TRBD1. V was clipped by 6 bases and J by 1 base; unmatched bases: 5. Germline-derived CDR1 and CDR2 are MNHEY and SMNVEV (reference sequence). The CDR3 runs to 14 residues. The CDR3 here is CASSDRGFSYEQYF. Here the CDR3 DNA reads TGTGCCAGCAGCGACAGGGGATTTTCCTACGAGCAGTACTTC.

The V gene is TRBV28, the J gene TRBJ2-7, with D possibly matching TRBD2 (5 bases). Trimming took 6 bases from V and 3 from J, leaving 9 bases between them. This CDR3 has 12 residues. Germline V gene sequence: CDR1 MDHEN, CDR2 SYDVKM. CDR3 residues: CASSWENYEQYF. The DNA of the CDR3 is TGTGCCAGCAGCTGGGAGAACTACGAGCAGTACTTC.

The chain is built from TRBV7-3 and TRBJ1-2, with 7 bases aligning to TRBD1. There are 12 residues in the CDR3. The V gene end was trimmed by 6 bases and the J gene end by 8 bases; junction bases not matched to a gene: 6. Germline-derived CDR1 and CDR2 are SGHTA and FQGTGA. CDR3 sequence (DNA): TGTGCCAGCAGACCATCAGGGGGAGGCTACACCTTC. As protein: CASRPSGGGYTF. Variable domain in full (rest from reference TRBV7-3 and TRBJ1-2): GAGVSQTPSNKVTEKGKYVELRCDPISGHTALYWYRQSLGQGPEFLIYFQGTGAADDSGLPNDRFFAVRPEGSVSTLKIQRTERGDSAVYLCASRPSGGGYTFGSGTRLTVV.

The CDR3 loop reads CASSLTVGRGPTEAFF. The DNA of the CDR3 is TGTGCCAGCAGCTTAACGGTTGGCAGGGGGCCCACTGAAGCTTTCTTT. This chain uses TRBV7-3 with TRBJ1-1, with 8 positions matching TRBD1. The V and J ends lost 0 bases and 4 bases, in that order; junction bases with no gene match: 7. CDR3 size: 16 residues. Germline lookup yields CDR1 SGHTA and CDR2 FQGTGA.

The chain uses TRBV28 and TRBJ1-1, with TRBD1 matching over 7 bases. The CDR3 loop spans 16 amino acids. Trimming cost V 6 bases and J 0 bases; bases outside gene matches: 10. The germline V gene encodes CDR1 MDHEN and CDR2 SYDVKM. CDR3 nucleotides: TGTGCCAGCAGCAATTTCAGGGGGTCTATGAACACTGAAGCTTTCTTT. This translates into CASSNFRGSMNTEAFF.

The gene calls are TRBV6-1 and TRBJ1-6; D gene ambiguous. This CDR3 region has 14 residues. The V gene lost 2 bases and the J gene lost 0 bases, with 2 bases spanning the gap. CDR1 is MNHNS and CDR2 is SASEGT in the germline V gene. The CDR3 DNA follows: TGTGCCAGCAGTGAAAGCTCCTATAATTCACCCCTCCACTTT. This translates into CASSESSYNSPLHF.

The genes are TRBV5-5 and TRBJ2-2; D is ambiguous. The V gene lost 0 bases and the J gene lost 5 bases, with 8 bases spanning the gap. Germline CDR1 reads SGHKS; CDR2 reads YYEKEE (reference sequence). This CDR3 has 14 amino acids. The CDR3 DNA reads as TGTGCCAGCAGCTTGGTCCGGGCGACCGGGGAGCTGTTTTTT. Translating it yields CASSLVRATGELFF.

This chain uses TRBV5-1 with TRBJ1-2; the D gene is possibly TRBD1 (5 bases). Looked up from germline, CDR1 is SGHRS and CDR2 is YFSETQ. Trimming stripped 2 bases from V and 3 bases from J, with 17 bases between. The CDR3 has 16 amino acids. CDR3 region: CASSFGDPGTDYGYTF. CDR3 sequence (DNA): TGCGCCAGCAGCTTCGGGGACCCCGGAACGGACTATGGCTACACCTTC.

The CDR3 is CASSSENTEAFF. CDR3 coding DNA: TGTGCCAGCAGCTCGGAGAACACTGAAGCTTTCTTT. The chain links TRBV7-3 to TRBJ1-1; no clear D gene. V lost 4 bases, J lost 1 base, and 4 bases lay in between. The CDR3 has 12 amino acids. Germline CDR1 SGHTA, CDR2 FQGTGA.

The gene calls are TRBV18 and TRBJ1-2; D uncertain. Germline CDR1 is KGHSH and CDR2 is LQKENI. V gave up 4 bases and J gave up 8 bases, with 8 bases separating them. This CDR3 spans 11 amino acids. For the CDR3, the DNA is TGTGCCAGCTCACGGGCGGGAGGCTACACCTTC. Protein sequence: CASSRAGGYTF.